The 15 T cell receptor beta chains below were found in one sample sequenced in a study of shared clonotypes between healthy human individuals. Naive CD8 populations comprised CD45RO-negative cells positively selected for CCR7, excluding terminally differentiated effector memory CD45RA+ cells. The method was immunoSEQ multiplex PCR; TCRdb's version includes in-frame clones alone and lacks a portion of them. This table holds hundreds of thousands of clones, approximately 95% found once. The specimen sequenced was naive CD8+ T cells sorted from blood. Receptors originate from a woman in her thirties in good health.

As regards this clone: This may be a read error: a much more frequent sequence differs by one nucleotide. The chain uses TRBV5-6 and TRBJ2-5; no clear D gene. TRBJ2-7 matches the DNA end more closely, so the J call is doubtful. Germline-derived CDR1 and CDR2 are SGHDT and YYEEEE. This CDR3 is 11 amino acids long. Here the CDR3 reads CASSASYEQYF. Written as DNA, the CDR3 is TGTGCCAGCAGCGCCTCCTACGAGCAGTACTTC.

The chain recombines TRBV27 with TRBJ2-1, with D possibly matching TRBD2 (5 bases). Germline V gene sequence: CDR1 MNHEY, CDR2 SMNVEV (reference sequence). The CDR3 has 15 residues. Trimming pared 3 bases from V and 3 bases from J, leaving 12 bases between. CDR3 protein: CASSLVQRNYNEQFF. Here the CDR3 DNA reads TGTGCCAGCAGTTTGGTACAGCGGAACTACAATGAGCAGTTCTTC.

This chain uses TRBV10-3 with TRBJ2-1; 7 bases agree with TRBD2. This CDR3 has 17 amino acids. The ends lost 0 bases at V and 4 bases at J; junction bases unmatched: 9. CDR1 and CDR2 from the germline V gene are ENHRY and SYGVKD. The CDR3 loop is CAISESTASGDYNEQFF. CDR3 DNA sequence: TGTGCCATCAGTGAGTCGACGGCTAGCGGAGATTACAATGAGCAGTTCTTC.

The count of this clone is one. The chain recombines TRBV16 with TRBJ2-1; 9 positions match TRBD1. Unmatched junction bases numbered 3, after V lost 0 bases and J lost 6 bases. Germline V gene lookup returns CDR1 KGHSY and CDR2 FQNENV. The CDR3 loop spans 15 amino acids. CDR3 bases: TGTGCCAGCAGCCAATCGAGGACAGGGGTCAATGAGCAGTTCTTC. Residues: CASSQSRTGVNEQFF.

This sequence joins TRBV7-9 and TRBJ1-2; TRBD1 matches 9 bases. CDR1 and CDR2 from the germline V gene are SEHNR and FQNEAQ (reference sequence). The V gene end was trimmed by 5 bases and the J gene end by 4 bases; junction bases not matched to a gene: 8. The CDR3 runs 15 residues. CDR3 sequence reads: CASSQQGAAGYGYTF. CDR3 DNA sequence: TGTGCCAGCAGCCAACAGGGGGCCGCGGGCTATGGCTACACCTTC.

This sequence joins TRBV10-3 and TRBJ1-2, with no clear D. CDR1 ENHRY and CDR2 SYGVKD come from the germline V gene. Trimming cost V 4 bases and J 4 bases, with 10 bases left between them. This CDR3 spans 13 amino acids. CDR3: CAISVQASYGYTF. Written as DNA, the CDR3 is TGTGCCATCAGTGTGCAGGCCTCCTATGGCTACACCTTC.

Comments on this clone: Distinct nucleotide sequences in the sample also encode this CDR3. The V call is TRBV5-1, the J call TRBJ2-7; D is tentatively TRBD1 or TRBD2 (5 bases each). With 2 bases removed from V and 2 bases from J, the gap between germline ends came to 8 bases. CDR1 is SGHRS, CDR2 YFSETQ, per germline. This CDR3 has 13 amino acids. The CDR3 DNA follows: TGCGCCAGCAGCTTAGGGGACCCCTACGAGCAGTACTTC. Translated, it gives CASSLGDPYEQYF.

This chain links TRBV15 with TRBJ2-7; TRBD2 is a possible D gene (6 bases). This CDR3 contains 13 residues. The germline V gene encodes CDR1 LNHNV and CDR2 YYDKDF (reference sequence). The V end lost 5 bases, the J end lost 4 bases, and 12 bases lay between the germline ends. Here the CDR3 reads CATSAEGLYEQYF. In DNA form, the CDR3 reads TGTGCCACCAGCGCGGAGGGCCTTTACGAGCAGTACTTC.

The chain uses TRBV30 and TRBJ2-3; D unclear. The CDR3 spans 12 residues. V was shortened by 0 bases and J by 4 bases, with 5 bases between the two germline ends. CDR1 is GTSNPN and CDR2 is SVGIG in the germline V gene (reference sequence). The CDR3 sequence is CAWSVRSDTQYF. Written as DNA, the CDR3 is TGTGCCTGGAGTGTCAGGTCAGATACGCAGTATTTT.

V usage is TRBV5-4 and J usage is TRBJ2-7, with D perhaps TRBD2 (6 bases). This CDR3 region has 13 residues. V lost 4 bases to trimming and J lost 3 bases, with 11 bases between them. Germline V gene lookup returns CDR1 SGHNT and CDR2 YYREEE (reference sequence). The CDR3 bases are TGTGCCAGCAGCATCGGCGGGAACTACGAGCAGTACTTC. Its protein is CASSIGGNYEQYF.

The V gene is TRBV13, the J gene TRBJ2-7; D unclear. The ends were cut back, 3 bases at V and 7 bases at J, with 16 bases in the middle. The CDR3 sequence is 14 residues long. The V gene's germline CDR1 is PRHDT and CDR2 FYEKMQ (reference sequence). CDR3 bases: TGTGCCAGCAGCTTCTGGGATAGTTTGGGTGAGCAGTACTTC. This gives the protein CASSFWDSLGEQYF.

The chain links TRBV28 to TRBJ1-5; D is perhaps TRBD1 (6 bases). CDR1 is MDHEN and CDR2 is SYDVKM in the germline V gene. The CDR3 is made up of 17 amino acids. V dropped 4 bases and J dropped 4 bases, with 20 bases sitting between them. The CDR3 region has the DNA TGTGCCAGCAGTTCCGGGGACACCGGAACGCCTAATCAGCCCCAGCATTTT. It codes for CASSSGDTGTPNQPQHF.

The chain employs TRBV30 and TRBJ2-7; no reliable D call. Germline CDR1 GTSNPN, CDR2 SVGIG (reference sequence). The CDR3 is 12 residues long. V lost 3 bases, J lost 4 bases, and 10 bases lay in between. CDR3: CAWRELEYEQYF. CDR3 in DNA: TGTGCCTGGAGGGAGCTGGAGTACGAGCAGTACTTC. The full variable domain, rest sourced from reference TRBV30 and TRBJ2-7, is SQTIHQWPATLVQPVGSPLSLECTVEGTSNPNLYWYRQAAGRGLQLLFYSVGIGQISSEVPQNLSASRPQDRQFILSSKKLLLSDSGFYLCAWRELEYEQYFGPGTRLTVT.

This CDR3 is CASSAQSYEQYF. CDR3 nucleotide sequence: TGTGCCAGCAGTGCTCAGTCCTACGAGCAGTACTTC. The chain joins TRBV25-1 to TRBJ2-5; D gene uncertain. The J call may be faulty, since TRBJ2-7 better matches the DNA end. Germline loops: CDR1 MGHDK, CDR2 SYGVNS. The CDR3 totals 12 residues.

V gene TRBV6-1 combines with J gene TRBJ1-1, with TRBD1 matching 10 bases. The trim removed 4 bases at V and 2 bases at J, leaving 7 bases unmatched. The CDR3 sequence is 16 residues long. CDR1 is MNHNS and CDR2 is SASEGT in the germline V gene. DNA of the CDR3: TGTGCCAGCAGTGCCTGGACAGGGGGTGATAACACTGAAGCTTTCTTT. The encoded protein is CASSAWTGGDNTEAFF.